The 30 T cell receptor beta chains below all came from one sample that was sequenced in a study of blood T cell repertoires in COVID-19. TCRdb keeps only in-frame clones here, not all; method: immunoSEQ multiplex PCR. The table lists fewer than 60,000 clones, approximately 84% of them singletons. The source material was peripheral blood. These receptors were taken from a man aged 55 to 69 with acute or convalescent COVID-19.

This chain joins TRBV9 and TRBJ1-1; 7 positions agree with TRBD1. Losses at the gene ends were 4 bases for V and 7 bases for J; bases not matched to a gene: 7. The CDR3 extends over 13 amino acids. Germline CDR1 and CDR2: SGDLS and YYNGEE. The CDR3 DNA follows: TGTGCCAGCAGCCTAGGGACAGTAAATGAAGCTTTCTTT. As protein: CASSLGTVNEAFF.

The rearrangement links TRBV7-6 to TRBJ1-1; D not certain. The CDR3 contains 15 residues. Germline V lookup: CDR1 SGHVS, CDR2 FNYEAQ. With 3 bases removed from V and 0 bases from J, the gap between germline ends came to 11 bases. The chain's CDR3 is CASSLWTGMNTEAFF. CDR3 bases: TGTGCCAGCAGCTTGTGGACGGGGATGAACACTGAAGCTTTCTTT.

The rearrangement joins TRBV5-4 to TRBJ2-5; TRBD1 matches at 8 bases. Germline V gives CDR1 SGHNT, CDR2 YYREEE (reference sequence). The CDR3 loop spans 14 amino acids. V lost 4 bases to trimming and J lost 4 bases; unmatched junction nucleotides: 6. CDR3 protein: CASSQTGAGETQYF. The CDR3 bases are TGTGCCAGCAGCCAGACAGGGGCGGGAGAGACCCAGTACTTC.

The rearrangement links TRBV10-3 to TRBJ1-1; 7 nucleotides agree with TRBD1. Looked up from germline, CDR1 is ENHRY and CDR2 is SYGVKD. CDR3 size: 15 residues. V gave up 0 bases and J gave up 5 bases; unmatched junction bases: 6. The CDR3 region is CAISESPGGGTEAFF. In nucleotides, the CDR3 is TGTGCCATCAGTGAGTCTCCAGGGGGAGGTACTGAAGCTTTCTTT.

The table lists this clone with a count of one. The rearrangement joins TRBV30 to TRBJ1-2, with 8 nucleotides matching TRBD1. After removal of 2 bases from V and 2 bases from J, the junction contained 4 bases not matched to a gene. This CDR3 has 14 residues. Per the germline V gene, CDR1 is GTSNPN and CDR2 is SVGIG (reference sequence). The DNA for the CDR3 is TGTGCCTGGAGTAGGAGGACAGGGAACTATGGCTACACCTTC. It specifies CAWSRRTGNYGYTF.

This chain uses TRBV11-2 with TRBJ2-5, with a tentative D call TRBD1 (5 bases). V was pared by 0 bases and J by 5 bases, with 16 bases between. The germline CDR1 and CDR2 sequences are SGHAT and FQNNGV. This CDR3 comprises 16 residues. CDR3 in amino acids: CASSLEWGLGTETQYF. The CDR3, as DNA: TGTGCCAGCAGCTTAGAGTGGGGCCTAGGTACGGAGACCCAGTACTTC.

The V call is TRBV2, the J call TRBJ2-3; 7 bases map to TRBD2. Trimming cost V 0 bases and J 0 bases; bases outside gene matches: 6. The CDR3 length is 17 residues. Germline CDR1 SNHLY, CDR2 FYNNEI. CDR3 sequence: CASSEARWGGSTDTQYF. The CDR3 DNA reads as TGTGCCAGCAGTGAAGCGCGGTGGGGAGGGAGCACAGATACGCAGTATTTT.

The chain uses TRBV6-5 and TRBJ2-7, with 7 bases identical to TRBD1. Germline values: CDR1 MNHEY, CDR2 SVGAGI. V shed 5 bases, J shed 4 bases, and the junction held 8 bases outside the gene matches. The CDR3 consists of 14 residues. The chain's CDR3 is CASSPDRVGYEQYF. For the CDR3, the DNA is TGTGCCAGCAGTCCCGACAGGGTGGGGTACGAGCAGTACTTC.

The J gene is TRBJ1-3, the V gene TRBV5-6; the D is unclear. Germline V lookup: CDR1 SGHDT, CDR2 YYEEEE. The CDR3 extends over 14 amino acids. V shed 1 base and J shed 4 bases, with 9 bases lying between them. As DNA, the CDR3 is TGTGCCAGCAGCTTGCCGGCGGCAGGAAACACCATATATTTT. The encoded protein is CASSLPAAGNTIYF.

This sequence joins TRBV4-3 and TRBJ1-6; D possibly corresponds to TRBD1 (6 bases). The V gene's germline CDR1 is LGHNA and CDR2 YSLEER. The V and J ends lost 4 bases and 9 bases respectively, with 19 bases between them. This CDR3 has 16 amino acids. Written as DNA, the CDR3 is TGCGCCAGCAGCCTCCTAGCCGGACAGTTCGGTTCACCCCTCCACTTT. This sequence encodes CASSLLAGQFGSPLHF.

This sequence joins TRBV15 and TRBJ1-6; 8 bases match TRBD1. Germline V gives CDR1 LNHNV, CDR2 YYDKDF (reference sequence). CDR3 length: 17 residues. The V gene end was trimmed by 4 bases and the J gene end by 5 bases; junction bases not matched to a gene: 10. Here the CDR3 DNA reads TGTGCCACCAGCATACGAGGACAGGGAAGGAATAATTCACCCCTCCACTTT. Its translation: CATSIRGQGRNNSPLHF.

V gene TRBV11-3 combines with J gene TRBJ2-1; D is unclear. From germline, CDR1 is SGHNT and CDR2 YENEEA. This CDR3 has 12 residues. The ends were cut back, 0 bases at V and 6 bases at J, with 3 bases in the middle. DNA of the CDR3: TGTGCCAGCAGCTTAGAGGCCAATGAGCAGTTCTTC. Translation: CASSLEANEQFF.

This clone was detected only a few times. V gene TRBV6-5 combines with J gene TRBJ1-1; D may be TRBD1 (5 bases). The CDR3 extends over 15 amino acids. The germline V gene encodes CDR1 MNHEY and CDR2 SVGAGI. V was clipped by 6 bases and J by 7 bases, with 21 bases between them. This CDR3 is CASRSPLGQFGEAFF. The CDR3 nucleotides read TGTGCCAGCAGGTCACCACTTGGACAATTTGGTGAAGCTTTCTTT.

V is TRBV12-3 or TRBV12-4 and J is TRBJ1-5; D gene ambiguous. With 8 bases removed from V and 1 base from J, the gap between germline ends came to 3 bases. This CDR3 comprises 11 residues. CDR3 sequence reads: CASGSNQPQHF. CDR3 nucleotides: TGTGCCAGCGGCAGCAATCAGCCCCAGCATTTT.

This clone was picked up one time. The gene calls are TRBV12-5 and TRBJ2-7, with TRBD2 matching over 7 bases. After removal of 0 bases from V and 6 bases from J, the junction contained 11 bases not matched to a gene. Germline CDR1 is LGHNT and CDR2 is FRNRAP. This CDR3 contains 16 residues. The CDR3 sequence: CASGLVAGRGSAEQYF. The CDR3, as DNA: TGTGCTAGTGGTTTGGTGGCAGGGAGGGGTTCTGCCGAGCAGTACTTC.

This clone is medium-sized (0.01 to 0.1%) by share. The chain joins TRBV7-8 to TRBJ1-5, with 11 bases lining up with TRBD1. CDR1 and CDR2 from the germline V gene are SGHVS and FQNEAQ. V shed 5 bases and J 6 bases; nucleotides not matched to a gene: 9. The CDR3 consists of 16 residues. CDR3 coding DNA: TGTGCCAGCAGCCACGGACAGGGGGCAGGTAGTCAGCCCCAGCATTTT. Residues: CASSHGQGAGSQPQHF.

DNA of the CDR3: TGTGCCAGCAGCCAACGGGGGAGCAACTATGGCTACACCTTC. Its translation: CASSQRGSNYGYTF. The gene calls are TRBV14 and TRBJ1-2, with D maybe TRBD1 (5 bases). The CDR3 has 14 amino acids. From germline, CDR1 is SGHDN and CDR2 FVKESK. The V and J ends lost 2 bases and 2 bases respectively, with 9 bases between them.

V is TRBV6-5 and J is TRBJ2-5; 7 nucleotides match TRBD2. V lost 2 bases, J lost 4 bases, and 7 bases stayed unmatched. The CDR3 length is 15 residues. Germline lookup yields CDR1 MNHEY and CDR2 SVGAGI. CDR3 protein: CASSYGLGGSETQYF. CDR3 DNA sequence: TGTGCCAGCAGTTACGGTCTGGGGGGGTCAGAGACCCAGTACTTC.

CDR3 sequence: CASTPFSGGSQETQYF. CDR3 DNA sequence: TGTGCCAGTACCCCATTTAGCGGGGGGTCCCAAGAGACCCAGTACTTC. The chain is built from TRBV11-2 and TRBJ2-5, with 10 positions matching TRBD2. This CDR3 region has 16 residues. Trimming took 9 bases from V and 1 from J; bases not matched to a gene: 11. CDR1 and CDR2 from the germline V gene are SGHAT and FQNNGV.

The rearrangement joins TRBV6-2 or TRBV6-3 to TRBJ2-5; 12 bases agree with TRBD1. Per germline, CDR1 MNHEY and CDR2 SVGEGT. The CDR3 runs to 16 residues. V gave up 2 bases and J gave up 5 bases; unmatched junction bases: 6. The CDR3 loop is CASSYGGQGAQETQYF. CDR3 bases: TGTGCCAGCAGTTACGGGGGACAGGGGGCTCAGGAGACCCAGTACTTC.

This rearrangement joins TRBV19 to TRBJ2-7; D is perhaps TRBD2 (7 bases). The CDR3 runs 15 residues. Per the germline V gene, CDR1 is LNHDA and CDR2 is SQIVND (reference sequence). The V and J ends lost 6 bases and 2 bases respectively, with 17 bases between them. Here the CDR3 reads CASRRGGGDAYEQYF. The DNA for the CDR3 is TGTGCCAGTAGAAGGGGGGGAGGGGACGCCTACGAGCAGTACTTC.

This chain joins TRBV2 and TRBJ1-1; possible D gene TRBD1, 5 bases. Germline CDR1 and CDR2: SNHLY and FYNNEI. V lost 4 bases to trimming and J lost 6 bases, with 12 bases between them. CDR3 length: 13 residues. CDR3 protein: CASSAGLGAEAFF. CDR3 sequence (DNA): TGTGCCAGCAGTGCAGGGCTTGGGGCTGAAGCTTTCTTT.

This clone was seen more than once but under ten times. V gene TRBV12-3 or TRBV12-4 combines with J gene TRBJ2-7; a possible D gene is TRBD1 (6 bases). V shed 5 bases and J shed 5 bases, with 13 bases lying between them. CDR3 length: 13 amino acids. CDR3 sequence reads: CASSPGHFNEQYF. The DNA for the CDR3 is TGTGCCAGCAGTCCGGGACACTTCAACGAGCAGTACTTC.

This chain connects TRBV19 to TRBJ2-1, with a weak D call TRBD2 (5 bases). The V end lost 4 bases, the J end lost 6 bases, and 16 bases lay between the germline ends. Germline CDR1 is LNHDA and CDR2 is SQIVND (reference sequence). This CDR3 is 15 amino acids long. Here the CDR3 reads CASSTLRGLINEQFF. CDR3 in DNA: TGTGCCAGTAGTACCCTCCGAGGACTTATCAATGAGCAGTTCTTC. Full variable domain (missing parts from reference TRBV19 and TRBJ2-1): DGGITQSPKYLFRKEGQNVTLSCEQNLNHDAMYWYRQDPGQGLRLIYYSQIVNDFQKGDIAEGYSVSREKKESFPLTVTSAQKNPTAFYLCASSTLRGLINEQFFGPGTRLTVL.

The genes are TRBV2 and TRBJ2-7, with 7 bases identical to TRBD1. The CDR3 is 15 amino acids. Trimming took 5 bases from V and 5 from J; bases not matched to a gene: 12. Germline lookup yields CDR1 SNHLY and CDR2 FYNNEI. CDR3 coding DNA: TGTGCCAGCAGTCCTACGACAGGGAATGACGACGAGCAGTACTTC. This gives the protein CASSPTTGNDDEQYF.

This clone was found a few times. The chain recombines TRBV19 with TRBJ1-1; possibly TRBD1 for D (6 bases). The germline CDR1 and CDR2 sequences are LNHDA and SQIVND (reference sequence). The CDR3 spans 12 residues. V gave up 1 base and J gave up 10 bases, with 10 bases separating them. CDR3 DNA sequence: TGTGCCAGTAGTATAGCAGGGGTTGGAGCTTTCTTT. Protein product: CASSIAGVGAFF.

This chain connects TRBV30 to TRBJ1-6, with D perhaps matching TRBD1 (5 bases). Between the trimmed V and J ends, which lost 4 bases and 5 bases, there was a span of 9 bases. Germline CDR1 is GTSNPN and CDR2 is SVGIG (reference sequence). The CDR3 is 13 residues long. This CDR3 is CAWKDKNNSPLHF. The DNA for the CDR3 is TGTGCCTGGAAGGACAAAAATAATTCACCCCTCCACTTT.

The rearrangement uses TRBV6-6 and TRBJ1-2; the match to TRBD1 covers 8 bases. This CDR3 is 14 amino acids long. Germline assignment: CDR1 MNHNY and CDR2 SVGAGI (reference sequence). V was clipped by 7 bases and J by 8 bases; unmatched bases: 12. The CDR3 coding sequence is TGTGCCAGCAAGGCACAGGGGGGCGGGGGAGGCTACACCTTC. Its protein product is CASKAQGGGGGYTF.

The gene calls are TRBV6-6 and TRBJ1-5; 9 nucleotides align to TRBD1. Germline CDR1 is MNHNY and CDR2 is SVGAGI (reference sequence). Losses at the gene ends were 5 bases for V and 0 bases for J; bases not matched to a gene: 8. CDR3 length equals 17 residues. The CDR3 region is CASSPGQGRLSNQPQHF. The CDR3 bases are TGTGCCAGCAGTCCGGGACAGGGTCGACTTAGCAATCAGCCCCAGCATTTT.

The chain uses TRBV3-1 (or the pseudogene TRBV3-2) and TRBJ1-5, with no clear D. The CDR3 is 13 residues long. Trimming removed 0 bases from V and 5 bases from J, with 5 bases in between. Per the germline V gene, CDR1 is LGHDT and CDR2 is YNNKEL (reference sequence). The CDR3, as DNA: TGTGCCAGCAGCCAAGATCCCTATCAGCCCCAGCATTTT. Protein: CASSQDPYQPQHF.